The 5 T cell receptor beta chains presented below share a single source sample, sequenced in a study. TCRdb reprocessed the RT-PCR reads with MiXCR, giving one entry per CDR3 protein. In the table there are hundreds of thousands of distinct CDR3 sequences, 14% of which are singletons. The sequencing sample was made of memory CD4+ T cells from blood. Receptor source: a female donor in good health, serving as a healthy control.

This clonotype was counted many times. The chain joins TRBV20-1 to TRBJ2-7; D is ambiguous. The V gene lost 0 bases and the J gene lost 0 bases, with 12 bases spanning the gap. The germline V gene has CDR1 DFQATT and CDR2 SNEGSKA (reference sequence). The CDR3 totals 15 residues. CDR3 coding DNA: TGCAGTGCTAGAGACAGCTCACTCAGCTCCTACGAGCAGTACTTC. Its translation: CSARDSSLSSYEQYF.

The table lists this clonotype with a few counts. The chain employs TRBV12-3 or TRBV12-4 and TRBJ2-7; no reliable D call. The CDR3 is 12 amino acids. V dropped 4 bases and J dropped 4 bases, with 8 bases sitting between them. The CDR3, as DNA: TGTGCCAGCAGTTACGCAGCGTACGAGCAGTACTTC. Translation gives CASSYAAYEQYF.

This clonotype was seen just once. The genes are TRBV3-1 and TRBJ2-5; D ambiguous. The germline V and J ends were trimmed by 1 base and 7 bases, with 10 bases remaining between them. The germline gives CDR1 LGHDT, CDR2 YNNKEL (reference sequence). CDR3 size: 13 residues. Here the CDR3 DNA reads TGTGCCAGCAGCCAAGGATTATATCCGACCCAGTACTTC. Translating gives CASSQGLYPTQYF.

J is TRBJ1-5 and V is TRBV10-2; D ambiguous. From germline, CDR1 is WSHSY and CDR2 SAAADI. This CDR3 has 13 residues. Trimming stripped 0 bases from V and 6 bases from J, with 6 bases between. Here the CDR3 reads CASSESRSQPQHF. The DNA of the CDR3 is TGCGCCAGCAGTGAGTCGAGAAGTCAGCCCCAGCATTTT.

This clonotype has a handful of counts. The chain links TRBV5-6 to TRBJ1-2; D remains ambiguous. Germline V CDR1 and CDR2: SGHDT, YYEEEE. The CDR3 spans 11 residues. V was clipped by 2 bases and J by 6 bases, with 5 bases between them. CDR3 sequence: CASSFMDGYTF. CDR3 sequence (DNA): TGTGCCAGCAGCTTCATGGATGGCTACACCTTC.